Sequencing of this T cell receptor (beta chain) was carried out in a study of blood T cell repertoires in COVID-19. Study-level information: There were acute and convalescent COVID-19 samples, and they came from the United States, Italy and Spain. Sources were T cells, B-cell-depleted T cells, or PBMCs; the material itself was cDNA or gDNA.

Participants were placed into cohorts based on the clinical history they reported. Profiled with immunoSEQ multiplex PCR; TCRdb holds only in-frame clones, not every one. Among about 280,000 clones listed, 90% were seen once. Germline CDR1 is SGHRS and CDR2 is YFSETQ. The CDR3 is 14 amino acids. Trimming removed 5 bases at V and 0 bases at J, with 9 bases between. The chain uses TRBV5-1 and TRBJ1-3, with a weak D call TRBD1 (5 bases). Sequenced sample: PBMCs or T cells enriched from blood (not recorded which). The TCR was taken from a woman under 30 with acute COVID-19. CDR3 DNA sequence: TGCGCCAGCAGGGACATTCGCTCTGGAAACACCATATATTTT. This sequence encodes CASRDIRSGNTIYF.